This T cell receptor (beta chain) was captured in a study of shared clonotypes between healthy human individuals. Method: immunoSEQ multiplex PCR; TCRdb's copy keeps in-frame clones and lacks some. The table has about 2.3 million clones, 92% seen once. Germline V gene sequence: CDR1 SGHTA, CDR2 FQGTGA. CDR3 length: 18 amino acids. With 3 bases clipped from V and 3 bases from J, the junction kept 15 bases outside the gene matches. The sequence was collected from a man aged 18 to 29 in good health. Some clones in this sample may be carry-over from other donors' samples. This chain uses TRBV7-3 with TRBJ1-1, with TRBD1 identical over 8 bases. The sample taken for sequencing was naive CD4+ T cells from PBMCs. Subset given: CD45RA+ positively selected. CDR3 in DNA: TGTGCCAGCAGCTTGATACGGATCAGGGGGCGCGAATACACTGAAGCTTTCTTT. Amino acid sequence: CASSLIRIRGREYTEAFF.